This T cell receptor beta chain was identified during a study of T-cell reconstitution after alpha-beta-depleted transplantation in children. Study-wide points: Where alpha-beta T cells came from about two months after transplant was reportedly several hundred expanded graft clones.

During its preparation, the TCRbeta library received unique molecular identifiers. TCRdb re-called the PCR reads with MiXCR, one entry per CDR3 protein. The data show roughly 120,000 distinct CDR3 sequences, 23% seen once. CDR3 length: 15 residues. With 6 bases clipped from V and 4 bases from J, the junction kept 7 bases outside the gene matches. This clonotype was detected a few times. The target antigen is unknown. The V gene is TRBV12-3 or TRBV12-4, the J gene TRBJ1-5, with 9 bases that match TRBD1. The sequencing here drew on PBMCs, mostly from graft donor cells, taken 180 days after TCRalphabeta/CD19-depleted stem cell transplant. This clonotype was obtained from a male patient between 2 and 10 years old who had a stem cell transplant for chronic granulomatous disease, so the T cells may come from the graft donor. The CDR3 nucleotides are TGTGCCAGCAGCAGGGACAGGGCCTTAAATCAGCCCCAGCATTTT. It is translated as CASSRDRALNQPQHF.